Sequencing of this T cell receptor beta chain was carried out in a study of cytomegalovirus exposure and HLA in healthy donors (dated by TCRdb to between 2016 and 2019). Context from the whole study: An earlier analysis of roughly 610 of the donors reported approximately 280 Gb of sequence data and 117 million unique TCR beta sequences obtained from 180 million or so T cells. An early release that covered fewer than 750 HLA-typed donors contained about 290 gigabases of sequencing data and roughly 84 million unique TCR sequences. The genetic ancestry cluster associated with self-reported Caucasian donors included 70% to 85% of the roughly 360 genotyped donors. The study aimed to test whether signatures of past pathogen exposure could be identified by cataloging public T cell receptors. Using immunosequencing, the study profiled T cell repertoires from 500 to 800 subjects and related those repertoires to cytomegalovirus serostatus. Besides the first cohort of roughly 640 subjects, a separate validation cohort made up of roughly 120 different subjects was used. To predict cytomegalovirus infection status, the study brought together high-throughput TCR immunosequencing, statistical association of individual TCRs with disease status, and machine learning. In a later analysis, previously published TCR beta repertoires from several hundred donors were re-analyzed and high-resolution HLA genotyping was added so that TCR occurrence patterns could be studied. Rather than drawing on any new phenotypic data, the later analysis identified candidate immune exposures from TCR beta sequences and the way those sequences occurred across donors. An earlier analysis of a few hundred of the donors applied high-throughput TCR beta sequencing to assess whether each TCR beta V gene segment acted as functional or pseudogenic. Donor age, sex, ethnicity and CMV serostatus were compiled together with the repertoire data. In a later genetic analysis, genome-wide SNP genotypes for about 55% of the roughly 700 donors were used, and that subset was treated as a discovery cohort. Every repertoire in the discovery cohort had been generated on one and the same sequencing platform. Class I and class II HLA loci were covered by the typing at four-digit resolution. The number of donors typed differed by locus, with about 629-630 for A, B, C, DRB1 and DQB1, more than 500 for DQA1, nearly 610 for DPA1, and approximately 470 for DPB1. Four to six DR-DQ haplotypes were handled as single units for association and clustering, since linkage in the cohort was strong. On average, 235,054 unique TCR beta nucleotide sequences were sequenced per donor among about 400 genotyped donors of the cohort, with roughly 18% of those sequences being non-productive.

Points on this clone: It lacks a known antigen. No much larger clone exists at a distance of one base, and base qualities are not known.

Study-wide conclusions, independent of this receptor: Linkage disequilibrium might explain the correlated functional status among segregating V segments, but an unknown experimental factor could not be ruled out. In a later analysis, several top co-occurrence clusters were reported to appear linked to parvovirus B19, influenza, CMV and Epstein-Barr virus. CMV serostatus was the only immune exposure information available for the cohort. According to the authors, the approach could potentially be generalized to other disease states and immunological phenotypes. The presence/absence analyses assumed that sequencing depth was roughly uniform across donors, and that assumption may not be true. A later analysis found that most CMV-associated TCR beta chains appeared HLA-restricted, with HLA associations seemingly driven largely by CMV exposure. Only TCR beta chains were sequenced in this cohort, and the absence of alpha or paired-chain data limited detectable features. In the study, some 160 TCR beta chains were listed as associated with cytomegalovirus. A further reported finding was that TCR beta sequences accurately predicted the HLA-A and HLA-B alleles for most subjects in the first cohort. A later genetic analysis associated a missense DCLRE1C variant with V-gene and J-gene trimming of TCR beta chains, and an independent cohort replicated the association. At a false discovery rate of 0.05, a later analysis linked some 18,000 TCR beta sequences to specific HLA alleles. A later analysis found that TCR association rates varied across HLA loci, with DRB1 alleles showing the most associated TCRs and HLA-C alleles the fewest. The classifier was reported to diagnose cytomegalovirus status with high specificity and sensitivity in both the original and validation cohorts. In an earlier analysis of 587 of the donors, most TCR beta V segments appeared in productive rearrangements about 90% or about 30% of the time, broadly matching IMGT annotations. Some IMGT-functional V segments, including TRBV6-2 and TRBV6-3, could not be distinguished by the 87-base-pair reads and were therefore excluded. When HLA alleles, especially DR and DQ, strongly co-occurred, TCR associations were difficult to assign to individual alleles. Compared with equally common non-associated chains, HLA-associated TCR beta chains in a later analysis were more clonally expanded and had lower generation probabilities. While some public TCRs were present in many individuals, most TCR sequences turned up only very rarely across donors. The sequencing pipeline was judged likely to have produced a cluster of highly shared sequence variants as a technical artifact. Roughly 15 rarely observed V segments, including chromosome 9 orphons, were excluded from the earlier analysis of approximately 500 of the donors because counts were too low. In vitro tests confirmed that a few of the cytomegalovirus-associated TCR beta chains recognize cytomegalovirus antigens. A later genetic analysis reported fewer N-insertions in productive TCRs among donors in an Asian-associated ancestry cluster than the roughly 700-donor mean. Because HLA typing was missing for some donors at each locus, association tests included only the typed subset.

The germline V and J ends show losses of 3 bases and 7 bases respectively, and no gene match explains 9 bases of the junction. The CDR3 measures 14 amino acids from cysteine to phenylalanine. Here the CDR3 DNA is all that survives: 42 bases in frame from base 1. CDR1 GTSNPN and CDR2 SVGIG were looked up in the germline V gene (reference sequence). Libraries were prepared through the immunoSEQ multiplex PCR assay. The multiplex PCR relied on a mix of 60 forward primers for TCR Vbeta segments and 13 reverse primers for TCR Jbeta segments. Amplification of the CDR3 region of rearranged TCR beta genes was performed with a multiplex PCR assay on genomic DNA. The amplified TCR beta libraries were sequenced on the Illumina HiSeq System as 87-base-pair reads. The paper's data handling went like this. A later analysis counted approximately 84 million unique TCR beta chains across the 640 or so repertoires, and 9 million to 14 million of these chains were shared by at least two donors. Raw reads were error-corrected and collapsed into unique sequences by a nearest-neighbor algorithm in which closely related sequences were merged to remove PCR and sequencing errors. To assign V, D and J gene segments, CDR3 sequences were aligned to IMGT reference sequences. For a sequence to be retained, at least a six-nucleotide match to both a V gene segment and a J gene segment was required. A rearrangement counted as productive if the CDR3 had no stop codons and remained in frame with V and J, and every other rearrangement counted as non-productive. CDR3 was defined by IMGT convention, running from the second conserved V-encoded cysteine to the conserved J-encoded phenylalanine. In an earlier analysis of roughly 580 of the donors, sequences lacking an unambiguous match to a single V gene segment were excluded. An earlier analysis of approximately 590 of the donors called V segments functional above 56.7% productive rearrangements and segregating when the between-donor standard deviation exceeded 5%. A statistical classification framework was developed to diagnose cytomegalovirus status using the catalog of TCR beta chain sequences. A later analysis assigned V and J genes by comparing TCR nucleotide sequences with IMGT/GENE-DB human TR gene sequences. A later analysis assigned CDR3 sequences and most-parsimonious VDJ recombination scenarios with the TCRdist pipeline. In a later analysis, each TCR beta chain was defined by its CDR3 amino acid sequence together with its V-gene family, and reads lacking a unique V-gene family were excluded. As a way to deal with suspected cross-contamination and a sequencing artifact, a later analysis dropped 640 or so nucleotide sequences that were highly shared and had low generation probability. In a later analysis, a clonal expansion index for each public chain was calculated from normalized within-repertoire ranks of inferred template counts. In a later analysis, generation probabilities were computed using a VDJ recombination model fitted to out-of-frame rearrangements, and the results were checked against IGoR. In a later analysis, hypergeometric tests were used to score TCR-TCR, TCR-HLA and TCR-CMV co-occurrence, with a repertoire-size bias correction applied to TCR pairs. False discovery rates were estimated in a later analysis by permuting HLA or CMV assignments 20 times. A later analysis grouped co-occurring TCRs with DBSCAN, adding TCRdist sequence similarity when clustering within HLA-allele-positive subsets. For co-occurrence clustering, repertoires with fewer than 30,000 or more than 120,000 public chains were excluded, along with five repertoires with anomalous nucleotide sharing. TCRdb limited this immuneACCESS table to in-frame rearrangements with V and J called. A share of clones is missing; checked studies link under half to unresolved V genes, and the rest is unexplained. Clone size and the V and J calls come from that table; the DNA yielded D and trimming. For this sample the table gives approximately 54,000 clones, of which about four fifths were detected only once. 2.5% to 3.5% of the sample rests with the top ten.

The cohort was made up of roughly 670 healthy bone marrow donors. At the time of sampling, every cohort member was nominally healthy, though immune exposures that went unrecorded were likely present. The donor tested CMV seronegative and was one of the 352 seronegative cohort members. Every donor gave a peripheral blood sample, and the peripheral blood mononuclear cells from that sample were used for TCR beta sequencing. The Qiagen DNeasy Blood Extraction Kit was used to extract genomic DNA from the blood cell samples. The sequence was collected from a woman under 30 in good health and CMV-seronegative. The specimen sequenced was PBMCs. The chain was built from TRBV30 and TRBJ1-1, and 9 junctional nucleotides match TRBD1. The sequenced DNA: TGTGCCTGGAGGGCTGACAGGGGGAACTTTGAAGCTTTCTTT. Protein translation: CAWRADRGNFEAFF.